A few counts support the clone carrying this T cell receptor beta chain. Sample-barcoded 5' priming and a J-beta primer mix drove a second PCR of about 6 to 12 cycles. TCRdb re-derived calls from the 5' RACE reads in MiXCR, one entry per CDR3 protein. The sample includes more than 800,000 distinct CDR3 sequences, 40% to 55% of them seen just once. These data belong to a study of blood T cells in healthy people across ages. Study details: Per every two T cells, about one barcoded beta molecule was captured by template switching.

Germline V gene lookup returns CDR1 SSHAT and CDR2 FNYEAQ (reference sequence). CDR3 length equals 14 residues. V shed 4 bases and J shed 2 bases, with 11 bases lying between them. The chain joins TRBV7-7 to TRBJ2-5; D perhaps matches TRBD2 (6 bases). Sequenced material: blood. This TCR was sampled from a woman in her sixties or seventies in good health. As DNA, the CDR3 is TGTGCCAGCAGCTACGCGGGAATTCAAGAGACCCAGTACTTC. This encodes CASSYAGIQETQYF. Together with reference TRBV7-7 and TRBJ2-5, the CDR3 gives the full variable domain: GAGVSQSPRYKVTKRGQDVTLRCDPISSHATLYWYQQALGQGPEFLTYFNYEAQPDKSGLPSDRFSAERPEGSISTLTIQRTEQRDSAMYRCASSYAGIQETQYFGPGTRLLVL.